This paragraph reports one T cell receptor (beta chain). The sample is drawn from a study of metastatic and nonmetastatic thyroid tumors. TCRdb recomputed clones from the PCR reads via MiXCR. The data contain roughly 33,000 clones, around a sixth of them singletons. The entire patient cohort was treatment-naive prior to thyroid surgery. With 2 bases removed from V and 1 base from J, the gap between germline ends came to 6 bases. Germline V gives CDR1 MNHNS, CDR2 SASEGT. The CDR3 has 14 amino acids. This sequence was found in a female donor with papillary thyroid cancer or a benign thyroid nodule (not recorded which). Some clones in this sample may be carry-over from other donors' samples. The chain recombines TRBV6-1 with TRBJ1-5; no definite D call. Sequencing used blood. The CDR3 loop is CASSEFDSNQPQHF. In nucleotides, the CDR3 is TGTGCCAGCAGTGAATTCGACAGCAATCAGCCCCAGCATTTT.